The sequence of this TCR beta chain was determined in a study of T-cell reconstitution after alpha-beta-depleted transplantation in children. The CDR3 runs 16 residues. The germline gives CDR1 MNHEY, CDR2 SVGAGI. V shed 2 bases and J 1 base; nucleotides not matched to a gene: 5. This clonotype was counted at least ten times. Its antigen is as yet unknown. Broader study findings: Reports say that about two months after transplant, the alpha-beta T cells came out of several hundred graft clones that had expanded.

Unique molecular identifiers were incorporated during preparation of the TCRbeta library. MiXCR, applied by TCRdb to the PCR reads, yields one record per CDR3 protein. This sample has about 300,000 distinct CDR3 sequences, with over 9% found just once. V usage is TRBV6-5 and J usage is TRBJ2-1; TRBD1 matches 7 bases. The receptor's source is a boy younger than two with acute myeloid leukemia, due to receive a stem cell transplant. The sample consisted of PBMCs, taken before TCRalphabeta/CD19-depleted stem cell transplant. The CDR3 DNA sequence: TGTGCCAGCAGTTACCAGCAGGGGGTTTCCTACAATGAGCAGTTCTTC. Translated, it gives CASSYQQGVSYNEQFF.